What follows describes a single T cell receptor (beta chain). There is no known antigen for this receptor. This sample is part of a study of CXCR3-negative and CXCR3-positive naive CD8 T cells (dated by TCRdb to 2018 to 2020). About the study as a whole: In total, some 130 million TRB reads were obtained, corresponding to roughly 1.5 +/- 0.3 million reads per library. The diversity and physicochemical repertoire analyses included ten to eleven donors pooled from two independent experiments. TRBV-TRBJ cluster analysis included naive subsets from 5 donors and memory cells from 3 donors.

Each CD8+ T cell subset was flow-sorted in triplicate, and some 310,000 cells per subset were placed directly into RLT lysis buffer. Naive CD8+ T cells were defined stringently as CD45RO-CCR7+CD27+CD95- to exclude memory contaminants. Peripheral blood mononuclear cells were isolated from buffy coats by standard density gradient centrifugation. Naive CXCR3-negative and CXCR3-positive CD8+ T cells were flow-sorted on a FACSAria III. An RNeasy Mini Kit was used to extract total RNA from the sorted cells. General findings and caveats noted by the study authors: Because surface CD5, which is linked to self-reactivity in mice, was comparable between the naive subsets, TCR interaction strength was also inferred from the physicochemical properties of TRB CDR3s. TRB CDR3s from CXCR3-positive naive cells showed higher hydrophobicity (lower Kidera factor 4), lower energy, and higher strength and volume indices than CXCR3-negative naive cells. Within the same donor, TRBV-TRBJ usage looked similar between naive CXCR3-negative and CXCR3-positive cells, but memory cells had distinct patterns. CXCR3 expression partially decreased after cryopreservation, so most assays used freshly isolated PBMCs. Both naive subsets had comparably high repertoire diversity, while memory CD8+ T cells had much lower repertoire diversity.

Sequences SQVTM (CDR1) and ANQGSEA (CDR2) are obtained from the germline V gene. From cysteine to phenylalanine, the CDR3 is 13 amino acids long. This entry has no DNA. Reads for this sample came from a NextSeq 550. The Human TCR Profiling Kit (MiLaboratory) was used to make UMI-labeled 5' RACE TRB cDNA libraries. The full amount of extracted RNA was used for cDNA synthesis, and the full amount of resulting cDNA was used for PCR amplification. Libraries were prepared in parallel using an identical number of PCR cycles. The authors processed their data as follows. With a minimum of two reads required per UMI, MIGEC and MiXCR pulled out about 53,000 +/- 10,000 unique UMI-labeled TRB cDNA molecules from each library. On average, about 40,000 +/- 10,000 functional in-frame TRB CDR3 nucleotide clonotypes lacking stop codons were found per library. After downsampling to 5000 UMI-labeled TRB molecules per sample, diversity metrics, including normalized Shannon-Wiener and Chao1, were computed in VDJtools. VDJtools computed clonotype-size-weighted physicochemical properties of the central five CDR3 residues: interaction energy, strength, volume and Kidera factor 4. TCRdb reprocessed the raw reads; every CDR3 protein sequence is a single record, and DNA is not supplied. In this record, the V and J calls reflect TCRdb's handling and not the investigators' own analysis. The sample table includes some 130,000 distinct CDR3 sequences. The ten most abundant clones make up approximately 0.3% of the sample.

This receptor chain uses TRBV29-1 and TRBJ2-5. The source of this sequence is a human donor in good health. Some clones in this sample may be carry-over from other donors' samples. The sample consisted of naive CXCR3- CD8+ T cells from blood. Taken with the paper, the label for cell subset or site translates to: CD45RO-CCR7+CD27+CD95- naive CD8+ T cells lacking CXCR3 (TNR3-). The CDR3 here reads CSVEDGTQETQYF.